In this sample, the clone carrying this T cell receptor beta chain turned up once. V was shortened by 9 bases and J by 4 bases, with 11 bases between the two germline ends. CDR1 is SGHNT, CDR2 YYREEE, per germline (reference sequence). The length of the CDR3 is 13 residues. These data originate in a study of T cell responses to AZD1222 COVID-19 vaccine. This table comes from immunoSEQ multiplex PCR, and its TCRdb copy is limited to in-frame clones, with some not included. The sample carries over 100,000 clones, approximately 88% recorded once. This rearrangement joins TRBV5-4 to TRBJ2-6; D might be TRBD1 (6 bases). The clonotype comes from an adult in good health. The material sequenced was peripheral blood, taken on day 0 of MenACWY control vaccination. CDR3 nucleotide sequence: TGTGCCACCGCAGGGGACGGGGCCAACGTCCTGACTTTC. The encoded protein is CATAGDGANVLTF.